What follows are 10 T cell receptor beta chains derived from one specimen sequenced in a study of identical twins. TCRdb reprocessed the 5' RACE reads with MiXCR, giving one entry per CDR3 protein. The sample records approximately 500,000 distinct CDR3 sequences, 24% being singletons. This sample also belongs to another study, concerning T cells expressing NK-cell markers.

The sequencing input was CD4+ T cells sorted from blood. The receptors derive from a woman younger than 30 in good health.

This sequence joins TRBV21-1 and TRBJ2-2; the DNA was not compared with TRBD1, the D call given in the table. TRBV21-1 is shown as a pseudogene. The CDR3 runs to 17 residues. CDR3 bases: TGTGCCAGCAGCAAAGACGAGGACAGGGTTGGGACCGGGGAGCTGTTTTTT. Translation: CASSKDEDRVGTGELFF.

In nucleotides, the CDR3 is TGTGCCAGCAGCCTCTTTAGGGGGTCCTACGAGCAGTACTTC. It is translated as CASSLFRGSYEQYF. The chain employs TRBV11-2 and TRBJ2-7, with D perhaps matching TRBD1 (6 bases). Germline V gives CDR1 SGHAT, CDR2 FQNNGV. The CDR3 consists of 14 residues. Trimming took off 5 bases at V and 1 base at J, with 12 bases between the two ends.

This clonotype has at least ten counts. The gene calls are TRBV12-3 or TRBV12-4 and TRBJ2-7; D not resolved. Trimming stripped 6 bases from V and 7 bases from J, with 10 bases between. This CDR3 is built from 11 residues. CDR3 in DNA: TGTGCCAGCAGCCTCTTTGATGAGCAGTACTTC. Protein: CASSLFDEQYF.

V usage is TRBV4-3 and J usage is TRBJ2-7; D not resolved. Trimming pared 1 base from V and 2 bases from J, leaving 12 bases between. This CDR3 spans 15 amino acids. CDR1 and CDR2 (germline): LGHNA, YSLEER. The CDR3 is CASSQARQVTYEQYF. The CDR3 nucleotides read TGCGCCAGCAGCCAAGCCCGCCAGGTCACCTACGAGCAGTACTTC.

The rearrangement joins TRBV6-1 to TRBJ2-7, with 8 bases that match TRBD1. Germline loops: CDR1 MNHNS, CDR2 SASEGT. CDR3 length equals 13 residues. The CDR3 is CGTGLDRAYEQYF. CDR3 sequence (DNA): TGTGGCACGGGTTTGGACAGGGCCTACGAGCAGTACTTC.

The rearrangement links TRBV7-8 to TRBJ2-7; D possibly uses TRBD1 or TRBD2 (5 bases each). The CDR3 has 15 residues. Trimming removed 5 bases at V and 2 bases at J, with 16 bases between. Per the germline V gene, CDR1 is SGHVS and CDR2 is FQNEAQ. The CDR3 loop is CASSLRDGEAYEQYF. The CDR3 nucleotides read TGTGCCAGCAGCCTCAGGGACGGAGAAGCCTACGAGCAGTACTTC.

This chain links TRBV24-1 with TRBJ2-1, with D possibly matching TRBD1 (5 bases). The CDR3 runs to 13 residues. V was clipped by 9 bases and J by 8 bases, with 16 bases between them. Germline V gives CDR1 KGHDR, CDR2 SFDVKD. CDR3 in amino acids: CATSDGAWDEQFF. The DNA for the CDR3 is TGTGCCACCTCGGATGGGGCCTGGGATGAGCAGTTCTTC.

The chain is built from TRBV7-8 and TRBJ1-3, with D uncertain. Trimming shortened V by 7 bases and J by 4 bases, and 14 bases separated the two germline ends. The V gene's germline CDR1 is SGHVS and CDR2 FQNEAQ. The length of the CDR3 is 14 residues. DNA for the CDR3: TGTGCCAGCAAAACTCGCGGTGCGGGAAACACCATATATTTT. Translation gives CASKTRGAGNTIYF.

Concerning this clonotype: A much bigger clone sits one base away, suggesting this may be a read error. CDR3 region: CASSQGVANEKLFF. The CDR3, as DNA: TGCGCCAGCAGCCAAGGGGTAGCTAATGAAAAACTGTTTTTT. This chain joins TRBV4-1 and TRBJ1-4; D gene unclear. Looked up from germline, CDR1 is MGHRA and CDR2 is YSYEKL. There are 14 residues in the CDR3. V lost 1 base, J lost 3 bases, and 6 bases lay in between.

There are a few counts of this clonotype. This chain links TRBV20-1 with TRBJ2-1; 11 nucleotides match TRBD2. This CDR3 has 14 amino acids. CDR1 and CDR2 (germline): DFQATT, SNEGSKA (reference sequence). J lost 3 bases, V lost 6 bases, and 4 bases had no gene match. The CDR3 coding sequence is TGCAGTGCCCTAACTAGCGGGAGCTACAATGAGCAGTTCTTC. It translates to CSALTSGSYNEQFF.